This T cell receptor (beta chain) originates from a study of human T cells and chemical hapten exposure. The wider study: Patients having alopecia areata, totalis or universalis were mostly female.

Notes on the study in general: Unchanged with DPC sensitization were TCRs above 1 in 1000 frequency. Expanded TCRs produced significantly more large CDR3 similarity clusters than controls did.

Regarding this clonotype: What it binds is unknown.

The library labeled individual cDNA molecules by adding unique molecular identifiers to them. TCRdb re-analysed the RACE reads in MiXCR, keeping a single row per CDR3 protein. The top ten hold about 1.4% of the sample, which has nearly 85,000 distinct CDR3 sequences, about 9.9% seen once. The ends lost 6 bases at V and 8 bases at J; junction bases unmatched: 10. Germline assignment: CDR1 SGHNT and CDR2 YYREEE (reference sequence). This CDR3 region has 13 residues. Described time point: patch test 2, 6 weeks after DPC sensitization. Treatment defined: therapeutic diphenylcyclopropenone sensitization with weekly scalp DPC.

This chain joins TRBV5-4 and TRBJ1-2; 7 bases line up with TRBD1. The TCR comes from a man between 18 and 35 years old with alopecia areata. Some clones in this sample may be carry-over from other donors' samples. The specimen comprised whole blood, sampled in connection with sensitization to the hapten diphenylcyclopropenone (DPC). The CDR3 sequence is CASTQERGRGYTF. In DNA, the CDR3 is TGTGCCAGCACCCAGGAAAGGGGGCGAGGCTACACCTTC.